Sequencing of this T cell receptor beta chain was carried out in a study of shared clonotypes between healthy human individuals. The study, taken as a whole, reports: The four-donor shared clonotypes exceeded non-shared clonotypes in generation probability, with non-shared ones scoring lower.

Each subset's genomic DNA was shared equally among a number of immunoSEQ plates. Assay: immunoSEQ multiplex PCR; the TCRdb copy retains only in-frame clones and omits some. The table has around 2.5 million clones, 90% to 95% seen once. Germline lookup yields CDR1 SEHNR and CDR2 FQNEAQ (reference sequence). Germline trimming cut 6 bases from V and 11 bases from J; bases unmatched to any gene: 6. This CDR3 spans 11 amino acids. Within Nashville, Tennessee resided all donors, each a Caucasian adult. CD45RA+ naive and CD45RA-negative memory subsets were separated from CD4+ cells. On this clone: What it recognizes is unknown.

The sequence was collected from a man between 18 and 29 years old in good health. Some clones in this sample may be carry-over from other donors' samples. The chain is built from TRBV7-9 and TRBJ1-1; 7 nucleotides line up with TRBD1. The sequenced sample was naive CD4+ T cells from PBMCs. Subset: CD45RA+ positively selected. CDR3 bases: TGTGCCAGCAGGCGACAGGGCAGCGCTTTCTTT. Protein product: CASRRQGSAFF.